The following is a T cell receptor (beta chain) sequence with its context. Ages ranged from about 18 to 89 years, with residence in 24 US areas. Researchers sorted participants into cohorts using their self-reported clinical history. The sample originates from a study of blood T cell repertoires in COVID-19. Study-wide background: From the United States, Italy and Spain came samples of acute and convalescent COVID-19. Sources were T cells, B-cell-depleted T cells, or PBMCs; the material itself was cDNA or gDNA.

Per germline, CDR1 MNHEY and CDR2 SVGAGI. V shed 2 bases and J shed 2 bases, with 12 bases lying between them. The CDR3 covers 15 residues. The protocol was immunoSEQ multiplex PCR, while the TCRdb copy is restricted to in-frame clones and leaves out a portion. The repertoire holds 400,000 to 500,000 clones, about 88% seen once, with around 1.5% in the top ten. Material for sequencing was PBMCs or T cells enriched from blood (not recorded which). The chain uses TRBV6-5 and TRBJ2-5, with D possibly TRBD2 on 5 matching bases. The receptor was derived from a woman aged 18 to 35 who had been exposed to COVID-19. The CDR3 DNA follows: TGTGCCAGCAGTTACGGCCGGGGAAGGCAAGAGACCCAGTACTTC. It codes for CASSYGRGRQETQYF.